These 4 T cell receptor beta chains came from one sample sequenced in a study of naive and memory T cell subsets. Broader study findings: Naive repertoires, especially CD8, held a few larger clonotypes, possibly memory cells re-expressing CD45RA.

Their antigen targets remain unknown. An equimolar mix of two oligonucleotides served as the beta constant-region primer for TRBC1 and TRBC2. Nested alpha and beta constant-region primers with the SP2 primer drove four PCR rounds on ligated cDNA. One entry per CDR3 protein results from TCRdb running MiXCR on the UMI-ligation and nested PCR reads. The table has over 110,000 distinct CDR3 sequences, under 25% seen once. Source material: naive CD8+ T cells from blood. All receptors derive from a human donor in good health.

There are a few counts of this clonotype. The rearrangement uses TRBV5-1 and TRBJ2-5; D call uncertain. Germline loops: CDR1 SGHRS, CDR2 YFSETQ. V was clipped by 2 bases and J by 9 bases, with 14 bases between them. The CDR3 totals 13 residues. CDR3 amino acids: CASSLGTTRAQYF. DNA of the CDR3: TGCGCCAGCAGCTTAGGAACTACCAGAGCCCAGTACTTC.

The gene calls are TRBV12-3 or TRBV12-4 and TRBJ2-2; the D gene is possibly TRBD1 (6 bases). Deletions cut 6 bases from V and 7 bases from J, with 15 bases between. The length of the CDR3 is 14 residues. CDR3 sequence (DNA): TGTGCCAGCAGCTCCACAGGGTCCGGCGGGGAGCTGTTTTTT. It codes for CASSSTGSGGELFF.

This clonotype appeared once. CDR3 amino acids: CASSFGYTDTQYF. Here the CDR3 DNA reads TGTGCCAGCAGCTTCGGCTACACAGATACGCAGTATTTT. The chain joins TRBV11-2 to TRBJ2-3, with D unclear. Germline CDR1 reads SGHAT; CDR2 reads FQNNGV. Trimming shortened V by 3 bases and J by 2 bases, and 6 bases separated the two germline ends. The CDR3 spans 13 residues. Full variable domain (rest looked up from reference TRBV11-2 and TRBJ2-3): EAGVAQSPRYKIIEKRQSVAFWCNPISGHATLYWYQQILGQGPKLLIQFQNNGVVDDSQLPKDRFSAERLKGVDSTLKIQPAKLEDSAVYLCASSFGYTDTQYFGPGTRLTVL.

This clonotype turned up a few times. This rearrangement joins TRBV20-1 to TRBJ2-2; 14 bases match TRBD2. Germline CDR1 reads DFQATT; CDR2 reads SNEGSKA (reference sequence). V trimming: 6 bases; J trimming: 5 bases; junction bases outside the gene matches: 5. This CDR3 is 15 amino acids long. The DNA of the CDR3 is TGCAGTGCCGCGGGACTAGCGGGAGAAACCGGGGAGCTGTTTTTT. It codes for CSAAGLAGETGELFF.